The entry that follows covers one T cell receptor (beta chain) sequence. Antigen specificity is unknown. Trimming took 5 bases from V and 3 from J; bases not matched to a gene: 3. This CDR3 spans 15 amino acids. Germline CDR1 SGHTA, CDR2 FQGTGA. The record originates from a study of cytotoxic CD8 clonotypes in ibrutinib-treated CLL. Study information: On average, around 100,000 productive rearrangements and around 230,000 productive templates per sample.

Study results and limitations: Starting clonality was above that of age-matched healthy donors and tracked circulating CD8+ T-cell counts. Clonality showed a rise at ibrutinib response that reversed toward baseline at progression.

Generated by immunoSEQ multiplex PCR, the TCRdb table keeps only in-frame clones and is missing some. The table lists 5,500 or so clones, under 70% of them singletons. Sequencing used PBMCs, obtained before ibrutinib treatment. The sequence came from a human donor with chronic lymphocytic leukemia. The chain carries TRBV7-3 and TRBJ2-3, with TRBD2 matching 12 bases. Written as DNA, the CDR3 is TGTGCCAGCAGCCCTAGCGGGGGGGTAACAGATACGCAGTATTTT. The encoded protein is CASSPSGGVTDTQYF.